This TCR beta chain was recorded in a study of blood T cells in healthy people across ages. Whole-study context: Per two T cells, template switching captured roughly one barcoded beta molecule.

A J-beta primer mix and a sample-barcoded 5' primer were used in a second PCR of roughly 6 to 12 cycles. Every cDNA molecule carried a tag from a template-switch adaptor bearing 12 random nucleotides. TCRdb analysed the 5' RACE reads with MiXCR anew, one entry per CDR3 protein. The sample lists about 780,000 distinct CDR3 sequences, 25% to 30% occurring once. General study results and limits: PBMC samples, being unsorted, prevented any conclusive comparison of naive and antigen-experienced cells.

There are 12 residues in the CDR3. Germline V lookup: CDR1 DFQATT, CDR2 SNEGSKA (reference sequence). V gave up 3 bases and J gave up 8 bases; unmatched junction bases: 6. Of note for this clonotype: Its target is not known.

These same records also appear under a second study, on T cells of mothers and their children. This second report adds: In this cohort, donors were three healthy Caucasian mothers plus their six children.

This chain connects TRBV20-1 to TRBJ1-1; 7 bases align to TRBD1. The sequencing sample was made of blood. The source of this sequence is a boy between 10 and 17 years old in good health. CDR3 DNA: TGCAGTGCTAGGGCTTGGACAGGCGAAGCTTTCTTT. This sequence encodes CSARAWTGEAFF.